What follows describes a single TCR beta chain. Its recognized antigen is unknown. No per-base quality is available; no much larger clone lies one base away. At the junction V is shortened by 8 bases and J by 0 bases, with 11 bases in between. The CDR1 and CDR2 encoded by the germline V gene (reference sequence) are MNHEY and SMNVEV. From the cysteine up to the phenylalanine, the CDR3 has a length of 14 residues. Only CDR3 DNA remains: 42 bases, in frame from the first base. The data derive from a study of PD-1 blockade in classical Hodgkin lymphoma (dated by TCRdb to the early 2020s). Turning to the overall study: Nivolumab dosing was 3 mg/kg intravenously every 2 weeks, continuing until either disease progression or unacceptable toxicity. The study used TCR beta sequencing and CyTOF to define a peripheral blood immune signature of response to PD-1 blockade in classical Hodgkin lymphoma. Broad study findings and their caveats: By C4D1, a significant rise was seen in CD4+ TCR diversity but not in CD8+ TCR diversity (p=0.0027 vs p=0.16), and the rise was most apparent among complete responders (p=0.02). Baseline TCR diversity was reported to be lower in newly diagnosed patients than in healthy donors and to be lower still in relapsed/refractory patients. The study was restricted to a single clinical trial cohort, and the causes of repertoire differences, possibly disease activity or prior therapy, were left undefined. Lower diversity was seen in patients whose nivolumab began less than 1 year after ASCT, and these patients were left out of later analyses so that immune reconstitution would not confound the results. Baseline diversity similar to that of newly diagnosed patients was observed in trial patients achieving complete response, whereas significantly lower diversity was observed in partial responders and progressors.

Genomic DNA was extracted with the Qiagen DNeasy kit from unsorted PBMCs and from negatively selected CD4+ and CD8+ fractions. TCR beta CDR3 regions were amplified by immunoSEQ multiplex PCR using primers annealing to V and J segments. A synthetic immune receptor repertoire was used to minimize amplification bias, and remaining bias was computationally removed after sequencing. Under the source paper's analysis protocol: Custom Python scripts were used to quantify repertoire diversity as the Shannon entropy index. Unsorted, CD4+ and CD8+ repertoires were analyzed separately, except for combined analyses in which CD4+ and CD8+ sequences were merged in silico. A clone counted as expanded when the clone's frequency after treatment rose at least 2-fold relative to C1D1, and clones undetected at baseline were given a pseudocount of 0.5. Clones with 0 or 1 copy at C1D1 were classified as singleton clones, and clones with 2 or more copies were classified as non-singleton clones. Clones expanded in unsorted samples were assigned a CD4+, CD8+ or unknown annotation through matching of protein sequences in sorted samples from the same patient. Wilcoxon tests on paired samples were used to test diversity changes from C1D1 to C4D1. The clones in this table, taken by TCRdb from immuneACCESS, are in-frame only. Not every clone is retained; where verified, under half of the shortfall comes from an unresolved V gene, and the cause of the rest is unknown. V, J and clone size reflect that table, while D and trimming were determined from the DNA. In all, the sample holds nearly 55,000 clones, and roughly 80% of those were seen once. Clones ranked in the top ten supply 15% to 20% of the sample.

This specimen's time point label, per the study, means: cycle 1 day 1 (C1D1), immediately before nivolumab initiation. Every trial patient had relapsed following autologous stem cell transplantation, and prior brentuximab vedotin exposure was what differed among cohorts A, B and C. A total of approximately 51 patients with relapsed/refractory classical Hodgkin lymphoma made up the trial cohort, and each patient's best overall response was complete response, partial response or progressive disease. In the multi-cohort phase II CheckMate 205 trial, trial patients received single-agent nivolumab. An independent review committee assessed best overall response by applying the 2007 International Working Group response criteria. Trial PBMCs were collected immediately before nivolumab initiation (C1D1) and during therapy at cycle 2 day 1 and cycle 4 day 1. After peripheral blood was drawn into 8 mL Vacutainer Cell Preparation Tubes, PBMCs were isolated by centrifugation and then cryopreserved.

The receptor was derived from a human donor with classical Hodgkin lymphoma. This receptor chain uses TRBV27 and TRBJ2-1, with no confident D gene call. The sequencing used peripheral blood mononuclear cells (PBMCs), collected at baseline. The CDR3 sequence is CASHPDGSYNEQFF. The DNA sequence follows: TGTGCCAGCCACCCGGATGGCTCCTACAATGAGCAGTTCTTC.